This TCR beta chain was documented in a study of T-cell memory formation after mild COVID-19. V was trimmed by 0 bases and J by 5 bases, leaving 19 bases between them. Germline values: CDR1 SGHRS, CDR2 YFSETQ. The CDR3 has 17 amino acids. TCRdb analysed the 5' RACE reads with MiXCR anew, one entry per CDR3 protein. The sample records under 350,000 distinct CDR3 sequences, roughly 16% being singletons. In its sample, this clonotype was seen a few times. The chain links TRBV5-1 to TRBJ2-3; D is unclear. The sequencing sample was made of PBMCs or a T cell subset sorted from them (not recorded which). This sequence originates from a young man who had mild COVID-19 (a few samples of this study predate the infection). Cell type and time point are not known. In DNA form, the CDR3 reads TGCGCCAGCAGCTTGGTCCTACAGATAAGCACGGGAGATACGCAGTATTTT. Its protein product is CASSLVLQISTGDTQYF.